This T cell receptor (beta chain) was recovered during a study of shared clonotypes between healthy human individuals. Clones were sequenced by immunoSEQ multiplex PCR, and TCRdb holds only the in-frame ones, with some missing. This table holds some 1.5 million clones, roughly 96% found once. Each of the donors was a healthy adult who was HIV-negative and had not had a recent acute infection or vaccination. This clone has a handful of counts. Germline V gene data show CDR1 as MNHNS and CDR2 as SASEGT. The ends were cut back, 11 bases at V and 8 bases at J, with 16 bases in the middle. This CDR3 has 12 residues.

What was sequenced was naive CD4+ T cells sorted from blood. Noted subset: CD45RA+ positively selected. This clonotype was sampled from a man aged 25-40 years in good health. The chain recombines TRBV6-1 with TRBJ2-1; possible D gene TRBD1, 6 bases. CDR3 sequence: CAVGHANDEQFF. The CDR3 coding sequence is TGTGCCGTGGGACACGCCAACGATGAGCAGTTCTTC.